This TCR beta chain appears in the sequencing data of a study of cytomegalovirus exposure and HLA in healthy donors. The study's findings and limits: The study labeled more than 150 TCR beta chains cytomegalovirus-associated. The HLA-A and HLA-B alleles of most subjects were reportedly predicted accurately from TCR beta sequences.

On this clone: Its antigen remains unknown.

The PCR ran on 60 Vbeta and 13 Jbeta primers. Method: immunoSEQ multiplex PCR; TCRdb's copy keeps in-frame clones and lacks some. The sample includes about 160,000 clones, 70% to 85% of them seen just once. The CDR3 length is 14 residues. The ends lost 4 bases at V and 4 bases at J; junction bases unmatched: 6. CDR1 SGHDT and CDR2 YYEEEE come from the germline V gene. The sample taken for sequencing was PBMCs. This chain connects TRBV5-6 to TRBJ2-5; TRBD1 aligns across 8 bases. The source is a middle-aged man in good health and CMV-seronegative. CDR3 amino acids: CASSQTGAGETQYF. In nucleotides, the CDR3 is TGTGCCAGCAGCCAGACAGGGGCGGGAGAGACCCAGTACTTC.